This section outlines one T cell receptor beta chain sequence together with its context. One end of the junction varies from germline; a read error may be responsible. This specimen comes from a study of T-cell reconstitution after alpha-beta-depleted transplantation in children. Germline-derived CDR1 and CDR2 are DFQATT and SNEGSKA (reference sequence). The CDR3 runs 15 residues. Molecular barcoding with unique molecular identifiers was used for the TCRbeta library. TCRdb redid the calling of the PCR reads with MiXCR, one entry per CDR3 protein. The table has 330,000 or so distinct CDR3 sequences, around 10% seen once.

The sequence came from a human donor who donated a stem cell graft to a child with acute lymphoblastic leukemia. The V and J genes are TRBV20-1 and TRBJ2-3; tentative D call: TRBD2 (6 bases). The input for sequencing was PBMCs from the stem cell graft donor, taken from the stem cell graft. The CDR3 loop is CCAREGSGGTDTQYF. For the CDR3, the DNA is TGCTGTGCTAGAGAAGGTAGCGGAGGCACAGATACGCAGTATTTT.